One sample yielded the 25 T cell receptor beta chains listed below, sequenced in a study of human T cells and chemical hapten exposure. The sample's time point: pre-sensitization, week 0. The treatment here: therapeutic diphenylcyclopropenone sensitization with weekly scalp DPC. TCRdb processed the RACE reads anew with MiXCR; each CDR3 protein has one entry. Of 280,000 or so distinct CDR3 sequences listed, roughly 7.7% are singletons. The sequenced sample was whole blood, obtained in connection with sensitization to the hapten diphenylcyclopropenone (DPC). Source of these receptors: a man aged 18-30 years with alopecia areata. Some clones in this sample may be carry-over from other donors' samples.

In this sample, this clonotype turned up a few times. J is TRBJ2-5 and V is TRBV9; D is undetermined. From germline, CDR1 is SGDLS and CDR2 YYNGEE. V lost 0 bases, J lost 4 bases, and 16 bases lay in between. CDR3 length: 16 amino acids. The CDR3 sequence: CASSVGGRSQRETQYF. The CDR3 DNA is TGTGCCAGCAGCGTAGGGGGTAGGTCCCAGAGAGAGACCCAGTACTTC.

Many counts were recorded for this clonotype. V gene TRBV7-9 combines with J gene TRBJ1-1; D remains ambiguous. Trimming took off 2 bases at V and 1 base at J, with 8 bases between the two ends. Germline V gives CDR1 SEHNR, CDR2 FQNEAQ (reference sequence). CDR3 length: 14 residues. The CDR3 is CASSLLNRNTEAFF. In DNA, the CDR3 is TGTGCCAGCAGCTTATTGAACAGGAACACTGAAGCTTTCTTT.

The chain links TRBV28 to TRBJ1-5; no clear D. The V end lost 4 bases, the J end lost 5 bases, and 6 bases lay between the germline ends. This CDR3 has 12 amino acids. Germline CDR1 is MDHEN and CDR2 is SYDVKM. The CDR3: CASSYQDQPQHF. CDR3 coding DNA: TGTGCCAGCAGTTACCAGGATCAGCCCCAGCATTTT.

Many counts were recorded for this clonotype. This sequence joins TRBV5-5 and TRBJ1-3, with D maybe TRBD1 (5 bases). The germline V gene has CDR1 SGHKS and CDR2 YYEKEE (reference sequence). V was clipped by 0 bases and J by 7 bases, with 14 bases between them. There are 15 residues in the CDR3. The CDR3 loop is CASSLAAGLPNTIYF. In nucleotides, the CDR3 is TGTGCCAGCAGCTTGGCAGCAGGGCTTCCGAACACCATATATTTT.

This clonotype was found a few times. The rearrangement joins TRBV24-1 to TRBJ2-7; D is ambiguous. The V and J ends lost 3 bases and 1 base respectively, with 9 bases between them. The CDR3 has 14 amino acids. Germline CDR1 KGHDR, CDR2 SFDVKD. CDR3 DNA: TGTGCCACCAGTGATCCCGACGGGTCCTACGAGCAGTACTTC. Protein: CATSDPDGSYEQYF.

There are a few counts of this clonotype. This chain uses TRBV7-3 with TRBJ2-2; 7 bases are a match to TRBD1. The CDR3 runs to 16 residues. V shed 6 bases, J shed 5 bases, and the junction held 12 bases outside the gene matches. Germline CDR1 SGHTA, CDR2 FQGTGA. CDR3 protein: CASRIPDRDGTGELFF. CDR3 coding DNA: TGTGCCAGCAGGATACCTGACAGGGATGGGACCGGGGAGCTGTTTTTT.

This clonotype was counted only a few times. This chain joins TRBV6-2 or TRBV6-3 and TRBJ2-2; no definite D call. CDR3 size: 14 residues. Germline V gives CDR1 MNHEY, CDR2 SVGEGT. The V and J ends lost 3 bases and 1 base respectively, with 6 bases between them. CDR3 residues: CASSYLLNTGELFF. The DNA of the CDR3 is TGTGCCAGCAGTTATTTACTGAACACCGGGGAGCTGTTTTTT.

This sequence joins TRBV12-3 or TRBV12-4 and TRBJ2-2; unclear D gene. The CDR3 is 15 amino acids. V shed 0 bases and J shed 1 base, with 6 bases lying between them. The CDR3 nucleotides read TGTGCCAGCAGTTTAGCACAAAAGAACACCGGGGAGCTGTTTTTT. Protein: CASSLAQKNTGELFF.

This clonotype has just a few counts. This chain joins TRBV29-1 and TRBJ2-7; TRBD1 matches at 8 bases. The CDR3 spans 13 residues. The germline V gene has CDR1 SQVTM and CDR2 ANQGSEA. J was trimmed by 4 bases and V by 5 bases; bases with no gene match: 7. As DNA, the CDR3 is TGCAGCGTTTTTCGACAGGGGACATACGAGCAGTACTTC. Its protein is CSVFRQGTYEQYF.

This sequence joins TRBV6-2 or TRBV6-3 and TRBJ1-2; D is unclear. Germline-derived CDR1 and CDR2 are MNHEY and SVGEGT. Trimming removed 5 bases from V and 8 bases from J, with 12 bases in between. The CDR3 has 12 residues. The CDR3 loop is CASSPPSGGYTF. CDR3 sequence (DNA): TGTGCCAGCAGTCCACCGAGTGGCGGCTACACCTTC.

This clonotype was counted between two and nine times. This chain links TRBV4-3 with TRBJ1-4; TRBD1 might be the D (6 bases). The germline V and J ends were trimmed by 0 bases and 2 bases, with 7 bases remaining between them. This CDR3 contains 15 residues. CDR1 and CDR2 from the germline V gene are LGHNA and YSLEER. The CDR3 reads CASSQDTGTNEKLFF. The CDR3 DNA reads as TGCGCCAGCAGCCAAGATACAGGGACTAATGAAAAACTGTTTTTT.

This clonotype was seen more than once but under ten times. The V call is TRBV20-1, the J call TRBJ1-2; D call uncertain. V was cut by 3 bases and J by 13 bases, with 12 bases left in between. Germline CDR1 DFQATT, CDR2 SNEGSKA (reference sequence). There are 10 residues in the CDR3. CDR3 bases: TGCAGTGCTAGGATCTACCTGGGCACCTTC. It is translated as CSARIYLGTF.

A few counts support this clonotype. The CDR3 protein is CASNPQENTEAFF. The CDR3 coding sequence is TGTGCCAGCAACCCACAGGAGAACACTGAAGCTTTCTTT. The genes are TRBV12-3 or TRBV12-4 and TRBJ1-1; the D gene is possibly TRBD1 (5 bases). This CDR3 is built from 13 residues. Trimming stripped 7 bases from V and 1 base from J, with 10 bases between.

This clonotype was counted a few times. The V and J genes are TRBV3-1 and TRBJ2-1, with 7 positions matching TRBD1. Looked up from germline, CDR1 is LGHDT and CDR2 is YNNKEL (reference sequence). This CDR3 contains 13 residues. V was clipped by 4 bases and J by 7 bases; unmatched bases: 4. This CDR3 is CASSPDRQNEQFF. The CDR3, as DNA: TGTGCCAGCAGCCCGGACAGGCAGAATGAGCAGTTCTTC.

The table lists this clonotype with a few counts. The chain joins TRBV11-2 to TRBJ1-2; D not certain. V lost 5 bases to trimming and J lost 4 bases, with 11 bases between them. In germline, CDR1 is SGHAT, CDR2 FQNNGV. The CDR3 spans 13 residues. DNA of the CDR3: TGTGCCAGCAGCCGAGGGCCAGTCTATGGCTACACCTTC. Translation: CASSRGPVYGYTF.

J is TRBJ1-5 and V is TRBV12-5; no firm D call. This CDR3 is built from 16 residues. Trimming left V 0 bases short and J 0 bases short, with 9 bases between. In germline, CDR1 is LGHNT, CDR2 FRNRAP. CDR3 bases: TGTGCTAGTGGTTTGGTGGTTGCGGTTAGCAATCAGCCCCAGCATTTT. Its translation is CASGLVVAVSNQPQHF.

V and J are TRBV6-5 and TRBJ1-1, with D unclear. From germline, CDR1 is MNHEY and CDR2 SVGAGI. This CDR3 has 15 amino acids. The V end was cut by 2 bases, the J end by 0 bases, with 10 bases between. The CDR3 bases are TGTGCCAGCAGTTACCAGGACCGCATGAACACTGAAGCTTTCTTT. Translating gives CASSYQDRMNTEAFF.

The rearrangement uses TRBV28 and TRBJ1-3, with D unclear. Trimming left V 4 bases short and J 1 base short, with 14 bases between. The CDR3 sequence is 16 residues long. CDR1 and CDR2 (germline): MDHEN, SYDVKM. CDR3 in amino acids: CASSSPGRTSGNTIYF. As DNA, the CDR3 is TGTGCCAGCAGTTCACCCGGACGGACTTCTGGAAACACCATATATTTT.

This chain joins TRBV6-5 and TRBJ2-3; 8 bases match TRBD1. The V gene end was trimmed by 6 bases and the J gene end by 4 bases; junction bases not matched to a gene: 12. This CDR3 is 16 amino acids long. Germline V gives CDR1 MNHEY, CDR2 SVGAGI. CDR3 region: CASSLTQGAGADTQYF. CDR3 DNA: TGTGCCAGCAGCCTCACCCAGGGGGCTGGCGCAGATACGCAGTATTTT.

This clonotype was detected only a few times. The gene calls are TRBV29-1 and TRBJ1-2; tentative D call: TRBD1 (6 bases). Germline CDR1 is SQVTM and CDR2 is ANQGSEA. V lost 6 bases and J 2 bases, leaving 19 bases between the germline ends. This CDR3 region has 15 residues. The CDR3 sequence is CSVPGKDSENYGYTF. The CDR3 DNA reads TGCAGCGTCCCTGGTAAGGACAGCGAGAACTATGGCTACACCTTC.

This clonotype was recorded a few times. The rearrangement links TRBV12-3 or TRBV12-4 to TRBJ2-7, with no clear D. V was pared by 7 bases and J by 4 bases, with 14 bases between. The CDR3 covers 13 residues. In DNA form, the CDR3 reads TGTGCCAGCAAGAAGACGAGTCTTTACGAGCAGTACTTC. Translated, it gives CASKKTSLYEQYF.

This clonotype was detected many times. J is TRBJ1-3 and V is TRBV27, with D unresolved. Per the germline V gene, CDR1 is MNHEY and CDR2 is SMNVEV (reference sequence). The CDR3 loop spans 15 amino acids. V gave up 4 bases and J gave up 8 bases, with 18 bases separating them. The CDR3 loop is CASSSTAFPMDTIYF. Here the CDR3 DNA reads TGTGCCAGCAGTTCAACCGCCTTCCCGATGGACACCATATATTTT.

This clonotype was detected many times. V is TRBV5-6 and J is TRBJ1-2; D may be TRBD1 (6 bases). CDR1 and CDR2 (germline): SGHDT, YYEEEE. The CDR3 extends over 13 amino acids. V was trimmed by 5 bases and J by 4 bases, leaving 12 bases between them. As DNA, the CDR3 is TGTGCCAGCAGAAAACAGGGTCTCTATGGCTACACCTTC. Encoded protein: CASRKQGLYGYTF.

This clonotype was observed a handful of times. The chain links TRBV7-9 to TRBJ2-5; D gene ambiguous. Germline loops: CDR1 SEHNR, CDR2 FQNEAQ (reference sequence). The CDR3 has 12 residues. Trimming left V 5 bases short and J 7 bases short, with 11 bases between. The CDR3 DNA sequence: TGTGCCAGCAGCCTCCGGGCTTCGACCCAGTACTTC. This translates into CASSLRASTQYF.

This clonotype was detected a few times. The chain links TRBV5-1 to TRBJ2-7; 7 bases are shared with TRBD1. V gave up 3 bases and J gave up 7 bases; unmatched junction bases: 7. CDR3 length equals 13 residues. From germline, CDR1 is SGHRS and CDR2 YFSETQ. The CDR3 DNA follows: TGCGCCAGCAGCTCGGACAGGTTTGGGGAGCAGTACTTC. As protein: CASSSDRFGEQYF.